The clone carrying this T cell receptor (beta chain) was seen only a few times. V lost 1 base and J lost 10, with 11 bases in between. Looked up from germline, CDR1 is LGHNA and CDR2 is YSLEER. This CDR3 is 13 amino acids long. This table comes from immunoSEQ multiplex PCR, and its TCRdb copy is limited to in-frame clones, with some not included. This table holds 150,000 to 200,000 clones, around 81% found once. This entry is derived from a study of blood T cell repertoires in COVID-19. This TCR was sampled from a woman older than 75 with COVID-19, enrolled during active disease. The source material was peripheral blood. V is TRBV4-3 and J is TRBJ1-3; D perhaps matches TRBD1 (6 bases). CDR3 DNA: TGCGCCAGCAGCCAAGGGACAGCCCGAACCATATATTTT. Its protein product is CASSQGTARTIYF.